These T cell receptor beta chains were read from a single sample in a study of cytomegalovirus exposure and HLA in healthy donors. Libraries were prepared by immunoSEQ multiplex PCR; TCRdb keeps only in-frame clonotypes and omits some of them. The sample yields about 150,000 clones, over 75% seen once. Sequenced input: PBMCs. All receptors derive from a male donor in good health and CMV-seronegative. Both conserved end residues are part of each CDR3. Fields, in order: V gene, clone size, D gene, J gene, CDR3 protein, CDR3 DNA. D genes are given only for firm matches. The size field is filled for only some rows; it gives once, few, many or a size class.

V gene: TRBV19; clone size: NA; D gene: NA; J gene: TRBJ1-5; CDR3 protein: CASSIGPYSNQPQHF; CDR3 DNA: TGTGCCAGTAGTATAGGTCCCTATAGCAATCAGCCCCAGCATTTT
V gene: TRBV11-3; clone size: NA; D gene: NA; J gene: TRBJ1-1; CDR3 protein: CASSLWESRDTEAFF; CDR3 DNA: TGTGCCAGCAGCTTATGGGAATCGCGGGACACTGAAGCTTTCTTT
V gene: TRBV11-2; clone size: NA; D gene: TRBD1; J gene: TRBJ1-5; CDR3 protein: CASSLDGTGGNQPQHF; CDR3 DNA: TGTGCCAGCAGCTTAGATGGGACAGGGGGAAATCAGCCCCAGCATTTT
V gene: TRBV7-2; clone size: NA; D gene: NA; J gene: TRBJ1-5; CDR3 protein: CASSFLQGGQPQHF; CDR3 DNA: TGTGCCAGCAGCTTTTTACAGGGTGGACAGCCCCAGCATTTT
V gene: TRBV19; clone size: NA; D gene: NA; J gene: TRBJ1-3; CDR3 protein: CASKSASSGNTIYF; CDR3 DNA: TGTGCCAGTAAGAGCGCGAGTTCTGGAAACACCATATATTTT
V gene: TRBV14; clone size: NA; D gene: NA; J gene: TRBJ2-7; CDR3 protein: CASSQGYEQYF; CDR3 DNA: TGTGCCAGCAGTCAGGGCTACGAGCAGTACTTC
V gene: TRBV2; clone size: NA; D gene: TRBD1; J gene: TRBJ2-7; CDR3 protein: CASSEAKGQGGYEQYF; CDR3 DNA: TGTGCCAGCAGTGAAGCAAAGGGACAGGGGGGCTACGAGCAGTACTTC
V gene: TRBV10-2; clone size: NA; D gene: TRBD2; J gene: TRBJ2-5; CDR3 protein: CASRGLAVQETQYF; CDR3 DNA: TGCGCCAGCAGGGGACTAGCGGTTCAAGAGACCCAGTACTTC
V gene: TRBV28; clone size: NA; D gene: NA; J gene: TRBJ2-3; CDR3 protein: CASSLSSSYTDTQYF; CDR3 DNA: TGTGCCAGCAGTTTATCGTCGAGTTATACAGATACGCAGTATTTT
V gene: TRBV12-5; clone size: NA; D gene: NA; J gene: TRBJ2-7; CDR3 protein: CASGLDRVSYEQYF; CDR3 DNA: TGTGCTAGTGGTTTGGACAGAGTCTCCTACGAGCAGTACTTC
V gene: TRBV9; clone size: NA; D gene: NA; J gene: TRBJ1-1; CDR3 protein: CASSVFSGTEAFF; CDR3 DNA: TGTGCCAGCAGCGTATTCTCGGGCACTGAAGCTTTCTTT
V gene: TRBV20-1; clone size: NA; D gene: NA; J gene: TRBJ1-2; CDR3 protein: CSAEGGKGYTF; CDR3 DNA: TGCAGTGCTGAGGGGGGGAAGGGCTACACCTTC
V gene: TRBV18; clone size: NA; D gene: TRBD1; J gene: TRBJ1-2; CDR3 protein: CASFTIGQAEPPVGYGYTF; CDR3 DNA: TGTGCCAGCTTTACCATTGGACAGGCTGAACCCCCTGTGGGCTATGGCTACACCTTC
V gene: TRBV4-2; clone size: NA; D gene: NA; J gene: TRBJ2-3; CDR3 protein: CASSQDSWSTDTQYF; CDR3 DNA: TGTGCCAGCAGCCAAGATAGTTGGAGTACAGATACGCAGTATTTT
V gene: TRBV18; clone size: once; D gene: TRBD1; J gene: TRBJ2-3; CDR3 protein: CASSPQGDTQYF; CDR3 DNA: TGTGCCAGCTCCCCACAGGGGGATACGCAGTATTTT